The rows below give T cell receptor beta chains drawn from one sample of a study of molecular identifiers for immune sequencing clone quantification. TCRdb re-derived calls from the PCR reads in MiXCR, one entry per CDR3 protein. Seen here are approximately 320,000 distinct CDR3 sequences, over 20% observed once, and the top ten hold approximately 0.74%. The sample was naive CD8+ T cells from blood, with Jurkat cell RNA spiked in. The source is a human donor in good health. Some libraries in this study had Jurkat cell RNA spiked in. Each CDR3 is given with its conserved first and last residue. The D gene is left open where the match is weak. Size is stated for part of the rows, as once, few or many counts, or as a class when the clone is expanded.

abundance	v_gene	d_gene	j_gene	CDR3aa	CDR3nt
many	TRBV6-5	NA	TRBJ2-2	CASSPWNTGELFF	TGTGCCAGCAGCCCATGGAACACCGGGGAGCTGTTTTTT
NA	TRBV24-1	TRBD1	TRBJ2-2	CATSAGTGNTGELFF	TGTGCCACCAGTGCTGGGACAGGGAACACCGGGGAGCTGTTTTTT
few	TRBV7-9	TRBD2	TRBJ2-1	CASSLAPYPRDYFTSSYNEQFF	TGTGCCAGCAGCTTAGCCCCCTACCCCCGGGACTACTTCACGAGCTCCTACAATGAGCAGTTCTTC
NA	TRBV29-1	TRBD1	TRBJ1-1	CSVRQGPEASF	TGCAGCGTACGACAGGGCCCTGAAGCTTCCTTT
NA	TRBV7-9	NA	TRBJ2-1	CASSSTILNEQFF	TGTGCCAGCAGCTCGACTATCCTCAATGAGCAGTTCTTC
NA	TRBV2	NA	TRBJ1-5	CASSDPQSDYSNQPQHF	TGTGCCAGCAGTGACCCCCAGAGTGATTATAGCAATCAGCCCCAGCATTTT
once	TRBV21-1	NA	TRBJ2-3	CASSRSGSVADTQYF	TGTGCCAGCAGCAGAAGCGGGAGTGTGGCAGATACGCAGTATTTT
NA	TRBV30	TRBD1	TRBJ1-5	CAWSDGQGSQPQHF	TGTGCCTGGAGCGATGGACAGGGAAGTCAGCCCCAGCATTTT
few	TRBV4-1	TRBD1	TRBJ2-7	CASSQDRGTGYEQYF	TGCGCCAGCAGCCAAGATCGGGGGACAGGGTACGAGCAGTACTTC
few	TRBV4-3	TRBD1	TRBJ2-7	CASSQEGTGTYEQYF	TGCGCCAGCAGCCAAGAAGGGACAGGCACATACGAGCAGTACTTC
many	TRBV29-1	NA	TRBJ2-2	CSVLAENTGELFF	TGCAGCGTGTTAGCGGAGAACACCGGGGAGCTGTTTTTT
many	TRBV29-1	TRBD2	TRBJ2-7	CSVAGGSGAYEQYF	TGCAGCGTCGCCGGGGGGAGCGGGGCCTACGAGCAGTACTTC
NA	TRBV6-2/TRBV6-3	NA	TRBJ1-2	CASSYGLNYGYTF	TGTGCCAGCAGTTACGGACTAAACTATGGCTACACCTTC
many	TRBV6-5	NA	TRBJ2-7	CASGLGTASEQYF	TGTGCCAGCGGCCTGGGGACGGCGTCCGAGCAGTACTTC